This T cell receptor (beta chain) originates from a study of T cells in Graves' hyperthyroidism and ophthalmopathy. V was trimmed by 7 bases and J by 2 bases, leaving 15 bases between them. Germline values: CDR1 MNHNS, CDR2 SASEGT. The CDR3 has 14 residues. This clonotype was detected only a few times. Its antigen is unknown. RNA transcripts provided the source from which TCR beta CDR3 regions were amplified. Using the HTBI primer set, a first-round RT-PCR was run on the TCR CDR3. One entry per CDR3 protein, called by TCRdb with MiXCR from the multiplex PCR reads. The profile shows 500,000 to 650,000 distinct CDR3 sequences, 17% of them singletons. Study-wide results and limits: In simple terms, a model built on 13 V-J features told ophthalmopathy apart from stable hyperthyroidism.

The V gene is TRBV6-1, the J gene TRBJ2-7, with D perhaps matching TRBD1 or TRBD2 (5 bases each). Sequencing input: blood. The receptor's source is a woman aged 18-29 years with Graves' ophthalmopathy. In nucleotides, the CDR3 is TGTGCCAGCAACCCCCGGGACGGGGCCTACGAGCAGTACTTC. This gives the protein CASNPRDGAYEQYF.